The 9 T cell receptor beta chains presented below share a single source sample, sequenced in a study of blood T cells in healthy people across ages. Next came a second PCR, run for roughly 6 to 11 cycles, which used a sample-barcoded 5' primer along with a J-beta primer mix. TCRdb reprocessed the 5' RACE reads with MiXCR, giving one entry per CDR3 protein. The sample yields about 640,000 distinct CDR3 sequences, around 43% seen once. Input material: blood. The source of these receptors is a man older than 75 in good health.

This clonotype has only one observation. The chain has TRBV20-1 and TRBJ1-1; D unclear. Per germline, CDR1 DFQATT and CDR2 SNEGSKA (reference sequence). Trimming removed 2 bases from V and 8 bases from J, with 9 bases in between. CDR3 size: 11 residues. For the CDR3, the DNA is TGCAGTGCTAGACCAGGTGTGGAAGCTTTCTTT. Translated, it gives CSARPGVEAFF.

Only a few counts were recorded for this clonotype. This chain connects TRBV5-1 to TRBJ2-3, with 10 bases identical to TRBD1. The CDR3 is made up of 14 amino acids. The trim removed 4 bases at V and 5 bases at J, leaving 4 bases unmatched. Germline CDR1 is SGHRS and CDR2 is YFSETQ. This CDR3 reads CASSAGQGLDTQYF. CDR3 in DNA: TGCGCCAGCAGCGCGGGACAGGGGTTAGATACGCAGTATTTT.

In its sample, this clonotype was seen a few times. DNA for the CDR3: TGTGCCAGCAGTGAACTAGCGGGGGGTTCCTCCTACAATGAGCAGTTCTTC. It specifies CASSELAGGSSYNEQFF. This chain uses TRBV6-1 with TRBJ2-1; 11 bases are shared with TRBD2. The V gene's germline CDR1 is MNHNS and CDR2 SASEGT. This CDR3 region has 17 residues. Germline trimming cut 2 bases from V and 0 bases from J; bases unmatched to any gene: 3.

This chain uses TRBV5-1 with TRBJ1-2, with 7 bases that match TRBD1. The CDR3 covers 14 residues. J gave up 6 bases and V 5 bases, and 10 bases lay outside the gene matches. The germline V gene encodes CDR1 SGHRS and CDR2 YFSETQ. In nucleotides, the CDR3 is TGCGCCAGCAGTCCCAGGGGGGGAACCGATGGCTACACCTTC. Translated, it gives CASSPRGGTDGYTF.

This clonotype was seen a handful of times. J is TRBJ2-3 and V is TRBV27; tentative D call: TRBD1 (5 bases). The V and J ends lost 0 bases and 2 bases respectively, with 9 bases between them. The CDR3 runs 15 residues. From germline, CDR1 is MNHEY and CDR2 SMNVEV (reference sequence). The CDR3 DNA is TGTGCCAGCAGTTTATCGGGGCGGAACACAGATACGCAGTATTTT. This sequence encodes CASSLSGRNTDTQYF.

In its sample, this clonotype was seen a few times. The V gene is TRBV6-2 or TRBV6-3, the J gene TRBJ2-6; 7 bases map to TRBD1. Germline V gene sequence: CDR1 MNHEY, CDR2 SVGEGT. V lost 7 bases, J lost 0 bases, and 12 bases stayed unmatched. The CDR3 has 18 residues. CDR3 sequence (DNA): TGTGCCAGCACCAAGCCGGGACAGCCTTACTCTGGGGCCAACGTCCTGACTTTC. It is translated as CASTKPGQPYSGANVLTF.

This chain connects TRBV7-3 to TRBJ2-7; either TRBD1 or TRBD2 may supply D (6 bases each). Trimming cost V 0 bases and J 7 bases, with 13 bases left between them. This CDR3 contains 14 residues. Per the germline V gene, CDR1 is SGHTA and CDR2 is FQGTGA. In DNA form, the CDR3 reads TGTGCCAGCAGCTTAACGCTGGGGGGCGGGGAGCAGTACTTC. It codes for CASSLTLGGGEQYF.

This sequence joins TRBV20-1 and TRBJ2-3; D is possibly TRBD2 (6 bases). Per the germline V gene, CDR1 is DFQATT and CDR2 is SNEGSKA (reference sequence). V was cut by 6 bases and J by 4 bases, with 23 bases left in between. The CDR3 extends over 16 amino acids. The chain's CDR3 is CSAGLRSGPRADTQYF. The CDR3 DNA follows: TGCAGTGCAGGTCTCCGGAGCGGGCCGCGAGCAGATACGCAGTATTTT.

V and J are TRBV29-1 and TRBJ1-4, with D possibly TRBD1 on 5 matching bases. V gave up 4 bases and J gave up 0 bases, with 6 bases separating them. The CDR3 extends over 13 amino acids. The germline V gene encodes CDR1 SQVTM and CDR2 ANQGSEA. The CDR3 nucleotides are TGCAGCGTTGGGGGGGCAACTAATGAAAAACTGTTTTTT. It encodes CSVGGATNEKLFF. Combining the CDR3 with reference TRBV29-1 and TRBJ1-4 gives the whole variable domain SAVISQKPSRDICQRGTSLTIQCQVDSQVTMMFWYRQQPGQSLTLIATANQGSEATYESGFVIDKFPISRPNLTFSTLTVSNMSPEDSSIYLCSVGGATNEKLFFGSGTQLSVL.